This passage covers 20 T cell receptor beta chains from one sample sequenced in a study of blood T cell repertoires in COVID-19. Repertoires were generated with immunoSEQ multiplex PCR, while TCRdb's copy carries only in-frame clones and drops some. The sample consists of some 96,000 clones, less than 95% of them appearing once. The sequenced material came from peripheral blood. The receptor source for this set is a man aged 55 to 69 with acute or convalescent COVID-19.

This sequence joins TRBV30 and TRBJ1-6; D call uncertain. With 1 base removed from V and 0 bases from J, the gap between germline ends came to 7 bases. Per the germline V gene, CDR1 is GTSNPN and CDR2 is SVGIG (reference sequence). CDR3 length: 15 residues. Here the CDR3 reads CAWSGRSSYNSPLHF. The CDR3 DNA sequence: TGTGCCTGGAGTGGGAGAAGCTCCTATAATTCACCCCTCCACTTT.

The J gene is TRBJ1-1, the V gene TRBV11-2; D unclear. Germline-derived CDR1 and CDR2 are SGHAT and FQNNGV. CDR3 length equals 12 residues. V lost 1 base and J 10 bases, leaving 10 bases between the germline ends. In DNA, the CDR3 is TGTGCCAGCAGCTTAGCCGGGATAAGAGCTTTCTTT. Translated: CASSLAGIRAFF. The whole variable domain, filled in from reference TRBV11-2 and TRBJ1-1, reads EAGVAQSPRYKIIEKRQSVAFWCNPISGHATLYWYQQILGQGPKLLIQFQNNGVVDDSQLPKDRFSAERLKGVDSTLKIQPAKLEDSAVYLCASSLAGIRAFFGQGTRLTVV.

CDR3 in amino acids: CASSLTPGAGELFF. Here the CDR3 DNA reads TGTGCCAGCAGCTTAACCCCGGGTGCCGGGGAGCTGTTTTTT. The chain is built from TRBV7-2 and TRBJ2-2, with D unclear. V dropped 2 bases and J dropped 6 bases, with 10 bases sitting between them. The CDR3 totals 14 residues. Germline assignment: CDR1 SGHTA and CDR2 FQGNSA. Complete variable domain (other parts from reference TRBV7-2 and TRBJ2-2): GAGVSQSPSNKVTEKGKDVELRCDPISGHTALYWYRQSLGQGLEFLIYFQGNSAPDKSGLPSDRFSAERTGGSVSTLTIQRTQQEDSAVYLCASSLTPGAGELFFGEGSRLTVL.

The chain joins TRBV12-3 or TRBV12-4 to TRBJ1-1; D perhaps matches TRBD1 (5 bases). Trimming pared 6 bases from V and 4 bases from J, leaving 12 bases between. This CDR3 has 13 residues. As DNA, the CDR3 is TGTGCCAGCAGAAAGGGGCTCGGCACTGAAGCTTTCTTT. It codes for CASRKGLGTEAFF.

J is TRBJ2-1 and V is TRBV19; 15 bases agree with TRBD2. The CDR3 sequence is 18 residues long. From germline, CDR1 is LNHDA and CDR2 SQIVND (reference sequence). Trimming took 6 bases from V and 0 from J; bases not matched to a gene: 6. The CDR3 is CASSLGLAGGSSYNEQFF. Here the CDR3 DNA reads TGTGCCAGTAGCCTGGGACTAGCGGGGGGTAGCTCCTACAATGAGCAGTTCTTC.

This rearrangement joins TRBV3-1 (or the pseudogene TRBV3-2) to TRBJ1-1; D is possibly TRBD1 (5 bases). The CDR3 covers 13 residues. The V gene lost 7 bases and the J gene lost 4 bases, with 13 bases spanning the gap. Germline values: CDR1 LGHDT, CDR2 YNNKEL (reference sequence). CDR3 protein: CASTLRGGTEAFF. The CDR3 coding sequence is TGTGCCAGCACCCTGCGGGGGGGCACTGAAGCTTTCTTT.

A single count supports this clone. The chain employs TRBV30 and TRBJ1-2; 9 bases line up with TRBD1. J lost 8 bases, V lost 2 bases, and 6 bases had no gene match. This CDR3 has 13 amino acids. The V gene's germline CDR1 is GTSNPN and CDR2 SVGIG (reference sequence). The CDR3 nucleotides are TGTGCCTGGAGTAAGGGACAGGGCCGCGGCTACACCTTC. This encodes CAWSKGQGRGYTF.

This chain's CDR3 is CASSERQGLNEKLFF. CDR3 nucleotide sequence: TGCGCCAGCAGTGAGAGGCAGGGACTTAATGAAAAACTGTTTTTT. The V call is TRBV10-2, the J call TRBJ1-4; D perhaps matches TRBD1 (5 bases). CDR3 length: 15 amino acids. Trimming shortened V by 2 bases and J by 4 bases, and 11 bases separated the two germline ends. Per germline, CDR1 WSHSY and CDR2 SAAADI.

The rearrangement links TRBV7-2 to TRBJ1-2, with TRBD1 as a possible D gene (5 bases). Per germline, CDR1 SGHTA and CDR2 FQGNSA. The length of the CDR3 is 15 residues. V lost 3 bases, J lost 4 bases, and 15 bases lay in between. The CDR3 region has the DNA TGTGCCAGCAGCTTGGGGGGTGCCTTTGGCTATGGCTACACCTTC. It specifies CASSLGGAFGYGYTF.

This CDR3 is CASSLTGTDTQYF. The DNA of the CDR3 is TGTGCCAGCTCACTTACAGGGACAGATACGCAGTATTTT. The chain couples TRBV18 to TRBJ2-3; D is possibly TRBD1 (6 bases). V lost 4 bases, J lost 3 bases, and 8 bases lay in between. This CDR3 has 13 amino acids. Germline-derived CDR1 and CDR2 are KGHSH and LQKENI.

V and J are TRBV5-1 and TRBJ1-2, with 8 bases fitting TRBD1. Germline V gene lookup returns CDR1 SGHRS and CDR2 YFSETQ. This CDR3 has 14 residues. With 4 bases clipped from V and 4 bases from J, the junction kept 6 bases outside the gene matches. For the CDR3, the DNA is TGCGCCAGCAGCCTCGGGACAGGTGGCTATGGCTACACCTTC. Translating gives CASSLGTGGYGYTF.

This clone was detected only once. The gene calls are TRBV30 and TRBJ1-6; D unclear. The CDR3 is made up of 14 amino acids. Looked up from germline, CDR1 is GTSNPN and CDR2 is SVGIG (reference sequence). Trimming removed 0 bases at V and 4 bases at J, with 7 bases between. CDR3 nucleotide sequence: TGTGCCTGGAGTGTAATGCAGTATAATTCACCCCTCCACTTT. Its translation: CAWSVMQYNSPLHF.

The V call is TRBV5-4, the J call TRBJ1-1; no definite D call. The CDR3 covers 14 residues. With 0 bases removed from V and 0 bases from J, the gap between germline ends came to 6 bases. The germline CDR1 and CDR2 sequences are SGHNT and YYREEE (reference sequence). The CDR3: CASSLGAVNTEAFF. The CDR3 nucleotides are TGTGCCAGCAGCTTGGGTGCGGTGAACACTGAAGCTTTCTTT.

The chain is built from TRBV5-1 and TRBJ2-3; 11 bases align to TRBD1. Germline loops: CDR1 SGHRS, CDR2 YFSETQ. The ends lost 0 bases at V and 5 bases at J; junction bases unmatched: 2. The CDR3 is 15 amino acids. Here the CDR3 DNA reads TGCGCCAGCAGCTTGGGGACAGGGGGCCGAGATACGCAGTATTTT. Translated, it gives CASSLGTGGRDTQYF.

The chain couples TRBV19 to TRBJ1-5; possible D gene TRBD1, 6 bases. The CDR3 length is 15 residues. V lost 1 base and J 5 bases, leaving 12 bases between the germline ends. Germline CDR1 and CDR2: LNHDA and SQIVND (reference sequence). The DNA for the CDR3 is TGTGCCAGTAGTATAGCCGTCAGGGGTTATCAGCCCCAGCATTTT. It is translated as CASSIAVRGYQPQHF.

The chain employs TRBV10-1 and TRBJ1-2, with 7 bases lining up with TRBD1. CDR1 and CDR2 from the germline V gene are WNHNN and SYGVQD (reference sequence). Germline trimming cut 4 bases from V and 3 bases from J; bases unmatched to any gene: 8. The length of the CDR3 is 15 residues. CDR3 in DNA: TGCGCCAGCAGTGCGGGACAGCTTAAACACTATGGCTACACCTTC. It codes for CASSAGQLKHYGYTF.

CDR3 loop: CASSNLGAGGNSPLHF. CDR3 bases: TGCGCCAGCAGTAACTTAGGGGCAGGGGGTAATTCACCCCTCCACTTT. The J gene is TRBJ1-6, the V gene TRBV5-1; 7 positions match TRBD1. J gave up 6 bases and V 5 bases, and 11 bases lay outside the gene matches. There are 16 residues in the CDR3. Germline V CDR1 and CDR2: SGHRS, YFSETQ.

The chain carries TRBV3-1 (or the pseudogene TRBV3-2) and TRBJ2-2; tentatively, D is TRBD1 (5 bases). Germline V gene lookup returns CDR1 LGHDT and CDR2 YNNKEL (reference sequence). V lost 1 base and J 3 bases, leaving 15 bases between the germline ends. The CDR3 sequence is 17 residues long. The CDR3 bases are TGTGCCAGCAGCCAAGGTCCGCCAGGGCGTCACACCGGGGAGCTGTTTTTT. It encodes CASSQGPPGRHTGELFF.

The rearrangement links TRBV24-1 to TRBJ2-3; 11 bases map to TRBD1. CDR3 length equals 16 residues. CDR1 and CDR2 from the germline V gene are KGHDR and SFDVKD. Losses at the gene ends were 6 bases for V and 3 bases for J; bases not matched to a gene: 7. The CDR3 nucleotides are TGTGCCACCAGTCCCGGGACAGGGGGGATTACAGATACGCAGTATTTT. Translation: CATSPGTGGITDTQYF.

In DNA, the CDR3 is TGTGCCAGTTCGGGACACGTAAACACTGAAGCTTTCTTT. Translation: CASSGHVNTEAFF. The chain combines TRBV21-1 with TRBJ1-1; the D call in the table, TRBD1, was not verified against the DNA. TRBV21-1 corresponds to a pseudogene. This CDR3 has 13 residues.